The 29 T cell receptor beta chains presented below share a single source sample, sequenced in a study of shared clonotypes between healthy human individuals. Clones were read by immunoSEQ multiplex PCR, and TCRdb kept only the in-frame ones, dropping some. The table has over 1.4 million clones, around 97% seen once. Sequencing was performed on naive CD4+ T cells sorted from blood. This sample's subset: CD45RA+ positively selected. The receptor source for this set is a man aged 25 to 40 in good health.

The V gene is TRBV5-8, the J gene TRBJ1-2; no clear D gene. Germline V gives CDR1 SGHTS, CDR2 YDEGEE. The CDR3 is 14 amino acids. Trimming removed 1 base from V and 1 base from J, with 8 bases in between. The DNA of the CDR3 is TGTGCCAGCAGCTTGTTTCCAGATAACTATGGCTACACCTTC. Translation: CASSLFPDNYGYTF.

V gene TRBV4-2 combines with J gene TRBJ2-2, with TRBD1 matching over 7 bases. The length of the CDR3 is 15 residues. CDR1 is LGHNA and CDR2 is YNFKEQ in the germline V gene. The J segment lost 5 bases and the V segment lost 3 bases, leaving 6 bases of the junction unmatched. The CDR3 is CASSQVLQGTGELFF. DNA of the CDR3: TGTGCCAGCAGCCAGGTCTTACAGGGGACCGGGGAGCTGTTTTTT.

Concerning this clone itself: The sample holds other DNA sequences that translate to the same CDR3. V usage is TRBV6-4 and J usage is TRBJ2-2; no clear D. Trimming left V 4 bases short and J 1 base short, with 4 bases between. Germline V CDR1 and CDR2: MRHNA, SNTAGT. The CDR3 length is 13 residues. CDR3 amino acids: CASSGGNTGELFF. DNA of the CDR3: TGTGCCAGCAGTGGCGGGAACACCGGGGAGCTGTTTTTT.

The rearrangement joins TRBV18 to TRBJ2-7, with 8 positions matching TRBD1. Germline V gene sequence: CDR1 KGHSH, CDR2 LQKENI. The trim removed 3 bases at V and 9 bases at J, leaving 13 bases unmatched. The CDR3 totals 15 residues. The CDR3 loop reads CASSPGTGTPRGQYF. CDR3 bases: TGTGCCAGCTCACCCGGGACAGGTACGCCGAGGGGGCAGTACTTC.

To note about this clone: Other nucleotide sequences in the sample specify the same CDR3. CDR3 coding DNA: TGCGCCAGCAGCTTAGGGCCGTCGAGCTCCTACGAGCAGTACTTC. Its translation is CASSLGPSSSYEQYF. This chain uses TRBV5-1 with TRBJ2-7; D not certain. Trimming took 2 bases from V and 0 from J, leaving 12 bases between them. The CDR3 loop spans 15 amino acids. Looked up from germline, CDR1 is SGHRS and CDR2 is YFSETQ.

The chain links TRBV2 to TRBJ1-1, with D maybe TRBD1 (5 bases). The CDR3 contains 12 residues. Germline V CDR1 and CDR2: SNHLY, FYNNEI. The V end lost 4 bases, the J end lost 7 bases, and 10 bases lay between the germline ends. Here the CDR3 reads CASSGRDYEAFF. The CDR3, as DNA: TGTGCCAGCAGTGGCAGGGATTATGAAGCTTTCTTT.

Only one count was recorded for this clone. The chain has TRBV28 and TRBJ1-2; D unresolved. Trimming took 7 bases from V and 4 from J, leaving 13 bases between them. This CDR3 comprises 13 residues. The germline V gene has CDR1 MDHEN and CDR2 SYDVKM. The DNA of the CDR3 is TGTGCCAGCAAGCCGCCAGACCTCTATGGCTACACCTTC. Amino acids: CASKPPDLYGYTF.

In DNA form, the CDR3 reads TGTGCCAGCAGCTTAGTCGCGCGACAGTCCGGGGAGCTGTTTTTT. Translating it yields CASSLVARQSGELFF. The rearrangement uses TRBV11-1 and TRBJ2-2; a possible D gene is TRBD1 (5 bases). The CDR3 contains 15 residues. With 1 base removed from V and 6 bases from J, the gap between germline ends came to 12 bases. CDR1 SGHAT and CDR2 FQDESV come from the germline V gene (reference sequence).

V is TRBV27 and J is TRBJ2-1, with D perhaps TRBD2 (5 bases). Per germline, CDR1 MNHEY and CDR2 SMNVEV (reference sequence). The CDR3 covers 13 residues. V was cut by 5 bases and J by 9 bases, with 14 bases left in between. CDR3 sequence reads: CASSRTGRGEQFF. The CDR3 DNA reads TGTGCCAGCAGTCGTACCGGACGGGGTGAGCAGTTCTTC.

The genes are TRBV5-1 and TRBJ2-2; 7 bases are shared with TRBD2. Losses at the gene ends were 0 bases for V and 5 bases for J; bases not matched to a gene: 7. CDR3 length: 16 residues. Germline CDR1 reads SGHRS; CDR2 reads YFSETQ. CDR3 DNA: TGCGCCAGCAGCTTGGCCAAAAGGGAGGGGACCGGGGAGCTGTTTTTT. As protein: CASSLAKREGTGELFF.

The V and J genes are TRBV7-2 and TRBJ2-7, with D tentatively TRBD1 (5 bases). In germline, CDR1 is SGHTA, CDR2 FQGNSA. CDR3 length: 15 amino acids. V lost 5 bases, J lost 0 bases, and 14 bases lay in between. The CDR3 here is CASSTGRQGSYEQYF. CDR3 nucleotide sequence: TGTGCCAGCAGCACTGGTAGGCAGGGCTCCTACGAGCAGTACTTC.

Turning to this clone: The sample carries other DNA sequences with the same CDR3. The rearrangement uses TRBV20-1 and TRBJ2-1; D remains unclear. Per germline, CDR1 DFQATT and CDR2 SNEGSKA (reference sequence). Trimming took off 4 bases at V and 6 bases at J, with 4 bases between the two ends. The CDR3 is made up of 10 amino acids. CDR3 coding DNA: TGCAGTGCTACGGGCAATGAGCAGTTCTTC. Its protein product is CSATGNEQFF.

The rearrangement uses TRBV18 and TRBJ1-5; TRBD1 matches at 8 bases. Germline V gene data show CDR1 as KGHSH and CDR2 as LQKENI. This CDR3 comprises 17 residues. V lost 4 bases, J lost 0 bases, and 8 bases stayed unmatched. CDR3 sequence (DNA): TGTGCCAGCTCACACCCGGGACAGGTCTATAGCAATCAGCCCCAGCATTTT. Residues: CASSHPGQVYSNQPQHF.

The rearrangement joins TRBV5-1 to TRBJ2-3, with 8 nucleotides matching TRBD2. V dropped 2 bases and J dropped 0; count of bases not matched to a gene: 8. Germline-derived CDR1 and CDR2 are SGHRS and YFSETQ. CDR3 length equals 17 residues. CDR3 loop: CASSFSGLGSSTDTQYF. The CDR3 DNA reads TGCGCCAGCAGCTTCTCGGGACTAGGTTCTAGCACAGATACGCAGTATTTT.

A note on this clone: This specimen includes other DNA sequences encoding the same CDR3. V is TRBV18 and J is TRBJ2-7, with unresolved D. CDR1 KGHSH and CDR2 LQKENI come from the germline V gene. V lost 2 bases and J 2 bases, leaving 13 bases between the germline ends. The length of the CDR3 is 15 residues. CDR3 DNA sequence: TGTGCCAGCTCACCAGGGCTGGCTGTTACCTACGAGCAGTACTTC. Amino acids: CASSPGLAVTYEQYF.

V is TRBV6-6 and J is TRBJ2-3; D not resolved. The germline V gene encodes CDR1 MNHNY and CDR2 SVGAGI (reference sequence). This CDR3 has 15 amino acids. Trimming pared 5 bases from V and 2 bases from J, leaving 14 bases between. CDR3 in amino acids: CASSLLGGHTDTQYF. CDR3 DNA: TGTGCCAGCAGTCTTCTCGGTGGTCACACAGATACGCAGTATTTT.

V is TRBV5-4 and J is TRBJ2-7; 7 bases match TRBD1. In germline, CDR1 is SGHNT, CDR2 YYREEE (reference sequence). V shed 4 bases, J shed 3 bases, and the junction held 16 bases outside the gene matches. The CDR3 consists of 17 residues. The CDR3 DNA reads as TGTGCCAGCAGCCACAACTTAGGGACAGTGGGGGACTACGAGCAGTACTTC. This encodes CASSHNLGTVGDYEQYF.

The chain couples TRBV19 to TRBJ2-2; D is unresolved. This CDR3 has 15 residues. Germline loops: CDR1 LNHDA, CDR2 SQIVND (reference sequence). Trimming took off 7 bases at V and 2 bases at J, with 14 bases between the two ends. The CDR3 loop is CASTYIAPNTGELFF. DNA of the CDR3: TGTGCCAGTACCTACATCGCCCCAAACACCGGGGAGCTGTTTTTT.

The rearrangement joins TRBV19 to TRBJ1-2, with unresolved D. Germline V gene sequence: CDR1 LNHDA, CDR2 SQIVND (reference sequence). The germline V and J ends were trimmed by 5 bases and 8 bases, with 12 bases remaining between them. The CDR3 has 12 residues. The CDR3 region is CASSLVPGGYTF. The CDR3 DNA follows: TGTGCCAGTAGTCTGGTTCCGGGCGGCTACACCTTC. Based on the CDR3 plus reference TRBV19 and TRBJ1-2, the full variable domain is DGGITQSPKYLFRKEGQNVTLSCEQNLNHDAMYWYRQDPGQGLRLIYYSQIVNDFQKGDIAEGYSVSREKKESFPLTVTSAQKNPTAFYLCASSLVPGGYTFGSGTRLTVV.

In nucleotides, the CDR3 is TGTGCCAGCAGTGACCCAGGGGAGACAGATACGCAGTATTTT. Its translation: CASSDPGETDTQYF. V is TRBV6-4 and J is TRBJ2-3; D perhaps matches TRBD1 (6 bases). Germline CDR1 is MRHNA and CDR2 is SNTAGT. The V gene lost 2 bases and the J gene lost 3 bases, with 9 bases spanning the gap. CDR3 length equals 14 residues.

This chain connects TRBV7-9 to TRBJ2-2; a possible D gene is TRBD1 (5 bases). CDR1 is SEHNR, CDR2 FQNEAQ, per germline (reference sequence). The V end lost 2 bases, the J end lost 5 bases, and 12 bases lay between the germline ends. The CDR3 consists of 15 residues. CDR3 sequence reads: CASSLPQGRTGELFF. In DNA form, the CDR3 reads TGTGCCAGCAGCTTACCCCAGGGTAGGACCGGGGAGCTGTTTTTT.

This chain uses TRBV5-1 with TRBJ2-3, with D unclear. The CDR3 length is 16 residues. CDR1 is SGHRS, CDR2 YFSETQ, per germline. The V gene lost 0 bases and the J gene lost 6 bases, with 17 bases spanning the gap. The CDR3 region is CASSLDRRSPSDTQYF. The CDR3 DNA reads TGCGCCAGCAGCTTGGACCGAAGGTCGCCGAGCGATACGCAGTATTTT.

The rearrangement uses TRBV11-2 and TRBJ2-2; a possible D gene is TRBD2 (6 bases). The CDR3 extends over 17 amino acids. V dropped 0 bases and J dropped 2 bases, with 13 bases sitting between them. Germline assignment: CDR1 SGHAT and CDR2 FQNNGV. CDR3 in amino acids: CASSLDLAGFNTGELFF. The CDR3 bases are TGTGCCAGCAGCTTAGATTTGGCGGGGTTCAACACCGGGGAGCTGTTTTTT.

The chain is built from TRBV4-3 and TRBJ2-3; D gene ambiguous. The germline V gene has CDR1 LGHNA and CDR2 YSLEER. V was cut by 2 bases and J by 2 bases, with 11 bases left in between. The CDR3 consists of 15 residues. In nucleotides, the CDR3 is TGCGCCAGCAGCCAACGCCCCTCTGTCACAGATACGCAGTATTTT. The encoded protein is CASSQRPSVTDTQYF.

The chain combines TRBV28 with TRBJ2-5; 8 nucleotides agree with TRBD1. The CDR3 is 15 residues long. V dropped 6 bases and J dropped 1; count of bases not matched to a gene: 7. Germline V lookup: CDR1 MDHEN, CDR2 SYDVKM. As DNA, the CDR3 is TGTGCCAGCAGCAAGGACAGGGTTCGCCAAGAGACCCAGTACTTC. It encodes CASSKDRVRQETQYF.

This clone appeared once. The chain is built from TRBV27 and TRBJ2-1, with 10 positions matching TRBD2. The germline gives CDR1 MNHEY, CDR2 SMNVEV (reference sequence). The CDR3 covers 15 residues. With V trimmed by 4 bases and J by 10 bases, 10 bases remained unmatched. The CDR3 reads CASSSIAGGLSEQFF. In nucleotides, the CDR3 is TGTGCCAGCAGTTCTATAGCGGGAGGCCTCTCGGAGCAGTTCTTC.

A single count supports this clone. CDR3 protein: CASSVGGSSSYNEQFF. CDR3 DNA sequence: TGTGCCAGCAGCGTAGGGGGCTCAAGCTCCTACAATGAGCAGTTCTTC. The chain has TRBV9 and TRBJ2-1, with a weak D call TRBD1 (5 bases). The CDR3 has 16 amino acids. Trimming took 0 bases from V and 0 from J, leaving 10 bases between them. Germline V gives CDR1 SGDLS, CDR2 YYNGEE.

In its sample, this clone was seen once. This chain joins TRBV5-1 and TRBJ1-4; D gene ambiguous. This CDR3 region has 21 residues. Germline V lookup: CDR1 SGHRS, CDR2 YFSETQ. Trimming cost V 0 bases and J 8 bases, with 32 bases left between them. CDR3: CASSLESLFSSTLHRTEKLFF. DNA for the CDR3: TGCGCCAGCAGCTTGGAGTCCCTTTTTTCTTCCACCCTCCATCGTACGGAAAAACTGTTTTTT.

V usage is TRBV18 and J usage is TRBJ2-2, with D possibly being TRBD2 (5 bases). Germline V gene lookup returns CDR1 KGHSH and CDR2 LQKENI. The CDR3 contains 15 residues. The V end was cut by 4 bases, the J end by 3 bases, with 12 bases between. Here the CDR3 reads CASSRTPGDTGELFF. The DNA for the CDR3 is TGTGCCAGCTCACGGACGCCCGGGGACACCGGGGAGCTGTTTTTT. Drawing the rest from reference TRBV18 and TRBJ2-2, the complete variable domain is NAGVMQNPRHLVRRRGQEARLRCSPMKGHSHVYWYRQLPEEGLKFMVYLQKENIIDESGMPKERFSAEFPKEGPSILRIQQVVRGDSAAYFCASSRTPGDTGELFFGEGSRLTVL.